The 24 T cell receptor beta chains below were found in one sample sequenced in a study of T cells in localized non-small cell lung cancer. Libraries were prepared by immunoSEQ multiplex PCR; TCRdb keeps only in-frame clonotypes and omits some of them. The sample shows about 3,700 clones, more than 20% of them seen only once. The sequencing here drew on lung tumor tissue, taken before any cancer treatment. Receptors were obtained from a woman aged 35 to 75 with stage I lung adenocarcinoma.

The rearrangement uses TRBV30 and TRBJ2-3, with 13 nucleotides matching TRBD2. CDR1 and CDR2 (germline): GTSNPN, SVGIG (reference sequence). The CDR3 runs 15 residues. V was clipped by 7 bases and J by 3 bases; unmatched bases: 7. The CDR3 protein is CASSGLAGRTDTQYF. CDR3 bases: TGTGCCTCCTCGGGACTAGCGGGGAGAACAGATACGCAGTATTTT.

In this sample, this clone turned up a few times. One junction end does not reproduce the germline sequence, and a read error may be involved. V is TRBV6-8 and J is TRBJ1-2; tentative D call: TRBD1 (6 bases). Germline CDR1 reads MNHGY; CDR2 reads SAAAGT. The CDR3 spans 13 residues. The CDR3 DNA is TGTGCCATCAGTGTCCGGACAGAGGATGGCTACACCTTC. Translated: CAISVRTEDGYTF.

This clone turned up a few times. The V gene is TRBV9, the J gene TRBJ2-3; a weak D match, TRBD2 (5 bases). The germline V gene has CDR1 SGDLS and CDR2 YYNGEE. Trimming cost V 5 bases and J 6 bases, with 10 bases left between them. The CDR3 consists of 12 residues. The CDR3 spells CASRPGEDTQYF. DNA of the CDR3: TGTGCCAGCAGACCCGGGGAGGATACGCAGTATTTT. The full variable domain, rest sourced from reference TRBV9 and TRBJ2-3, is DSGVTQTPKHLITATGQRVTLRCSPRSGDLSVYWYQQSLDQGLQFLIQYYNGEERAKGNILERFSAQQFPDLHSELNLSSLELGDSALYFCASRPGEDTQYFGPGTRLTVL.

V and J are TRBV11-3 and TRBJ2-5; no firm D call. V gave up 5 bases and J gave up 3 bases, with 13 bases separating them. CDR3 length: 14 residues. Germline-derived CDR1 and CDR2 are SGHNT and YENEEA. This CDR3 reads CASSDTNREETQYF. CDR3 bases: TGTGCCAGCAGCGACACTAACAGAGAAGAGACCCAGTACTTC.

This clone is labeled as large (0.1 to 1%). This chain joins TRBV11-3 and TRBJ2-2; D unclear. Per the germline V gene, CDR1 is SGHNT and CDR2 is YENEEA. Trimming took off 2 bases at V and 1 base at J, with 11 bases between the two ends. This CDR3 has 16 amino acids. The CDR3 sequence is CASSLLPLGNTGELFF. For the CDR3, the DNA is TGTGCCAGCAGCTTATTACCGTTGGGGAACACCGGGGAGCTGTTTTTT.

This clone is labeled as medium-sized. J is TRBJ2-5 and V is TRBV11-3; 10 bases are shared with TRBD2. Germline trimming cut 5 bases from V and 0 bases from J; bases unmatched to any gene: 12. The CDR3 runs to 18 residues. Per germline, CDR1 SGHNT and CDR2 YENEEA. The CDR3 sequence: CASSEGPSGGLYQETQYF. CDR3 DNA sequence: TGTGCCAGCAGCGAGGGGCCTAGCGGGGGTTTATACCAAGAGACCCAGTACTTC.

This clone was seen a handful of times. The CDR3 loop is CASSQQTGGYGYTF. CDR3 nucleotides: TGTGCCAGCAGCCAACAAACAGGGGGCTATGGCTACACCTTC. The gene calls are TRBV11-3 and TRBJ1-2; 8 bases map to TRBD1. The J segment lost 4 bases and the V segment lost 5 bases, leaving 6 bases of the junction unmatched. The CDR3 contains 14 residues. Germline CDR1 SGHNT, CDR2 YENEEA.

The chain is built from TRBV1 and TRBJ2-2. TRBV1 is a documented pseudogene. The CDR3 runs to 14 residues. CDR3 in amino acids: CASSQDWVTGELFF. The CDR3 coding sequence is TGCGCCAGCAGCCAAGATTGGGTCACCGGGGAGCTGTTTTTT.

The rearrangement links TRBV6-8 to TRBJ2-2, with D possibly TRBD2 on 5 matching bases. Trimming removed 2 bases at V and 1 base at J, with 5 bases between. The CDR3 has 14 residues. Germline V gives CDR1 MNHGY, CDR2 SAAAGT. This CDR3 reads CASSYRGNTGELFF. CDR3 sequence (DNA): TGTGCCAGCAGTTACCGGGGGAACACCGGGGAGCTGTTTTTT.

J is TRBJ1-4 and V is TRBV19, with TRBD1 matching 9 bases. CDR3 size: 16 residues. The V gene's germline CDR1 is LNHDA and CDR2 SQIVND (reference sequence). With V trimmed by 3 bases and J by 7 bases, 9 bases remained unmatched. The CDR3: CASSIYRGQGGEKLFF. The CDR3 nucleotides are TGTGCCAGTAGTATTTACAGGGGGCAGGGAGGTGAAAAACTGTTTTTT. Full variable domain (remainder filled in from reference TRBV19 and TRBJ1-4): DGGITQSPKYLFRKEGQNVTLSCEQNLNHDAMYWYRQDPGQGLRLIYYSQIVNDFQKGDIAEGYSVSREKKESFPLTVTSAQKNPTAFYLCASSIYRGQGGEKLFFGSGTQLSVL.

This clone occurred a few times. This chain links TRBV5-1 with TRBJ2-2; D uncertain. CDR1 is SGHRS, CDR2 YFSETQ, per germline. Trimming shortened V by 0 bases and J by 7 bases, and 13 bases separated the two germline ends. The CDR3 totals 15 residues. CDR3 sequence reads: CASSLVVALGGELFF. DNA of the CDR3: TGCGCCAGCAGCTTGGTGGTAGCACTGGGCGGGGAGCTGTTTTTT. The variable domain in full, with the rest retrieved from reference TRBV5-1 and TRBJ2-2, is KAGVTQTPRYLIKTRGQQVTLSCSPISGHRSVSWYQQTPGQGLQFLFEYFSETQRNKGNFPGRFSGRQFSNSRSEMNVSTLELGDSALYLCASSLVVALGGELFFGEGSRLTVL.

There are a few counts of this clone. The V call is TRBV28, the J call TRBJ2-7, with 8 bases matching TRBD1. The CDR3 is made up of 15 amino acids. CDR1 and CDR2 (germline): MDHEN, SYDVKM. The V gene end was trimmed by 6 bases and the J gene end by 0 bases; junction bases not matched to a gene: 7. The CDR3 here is CASSETGAASYEQYF. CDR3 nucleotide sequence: TGTGCCAGCAGCGAGACAGGGGCGGCCTCCTACGAGCAGTACTTC. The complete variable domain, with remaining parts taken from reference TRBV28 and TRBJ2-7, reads DVKVTQSSRYLVKRTGEKVFLECVQDMDHENMFWYRQDPGLGLRLIYFSYDVKMKEKGDIPEGYSVSREKKERFSLILESASTNQTSMYLCASSETGAASYEQYFGPGTRLTVT.

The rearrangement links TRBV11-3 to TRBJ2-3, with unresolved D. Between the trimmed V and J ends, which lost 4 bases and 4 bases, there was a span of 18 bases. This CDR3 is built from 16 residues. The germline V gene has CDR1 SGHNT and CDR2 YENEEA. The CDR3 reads CASSSLSHRGADTQYF. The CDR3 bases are TGTGCCAGCAGCTCATTGTCGCACAGAGGAGCAGATACGCAGTATTTT.

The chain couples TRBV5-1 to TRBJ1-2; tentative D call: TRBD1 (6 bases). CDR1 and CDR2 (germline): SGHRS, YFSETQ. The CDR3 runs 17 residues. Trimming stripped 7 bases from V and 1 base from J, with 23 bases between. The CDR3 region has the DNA TGCGCCAGCTCCGACTTGACTTACAGGGCCGATAACTATGGCTACACCTTC. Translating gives CASSDLTYRADNYGYTF.

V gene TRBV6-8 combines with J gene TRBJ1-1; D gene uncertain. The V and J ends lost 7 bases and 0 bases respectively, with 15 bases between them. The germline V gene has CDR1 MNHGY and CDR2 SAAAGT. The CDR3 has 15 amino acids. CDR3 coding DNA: TGTGCCAGCAACAAACCGGCAGCCTTGAACACTGAAGCTTTCTTT. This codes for CASNKPAALNTEAFF.

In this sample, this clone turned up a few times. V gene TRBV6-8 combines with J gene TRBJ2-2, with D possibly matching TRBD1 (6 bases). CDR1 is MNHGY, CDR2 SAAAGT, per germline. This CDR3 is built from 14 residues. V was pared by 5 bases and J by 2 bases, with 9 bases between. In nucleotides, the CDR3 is TGTGCCAGCAGTCGGACAGATAACACCGGGGAGCTGTTTTTT. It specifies CASSRTDNTGELFF.

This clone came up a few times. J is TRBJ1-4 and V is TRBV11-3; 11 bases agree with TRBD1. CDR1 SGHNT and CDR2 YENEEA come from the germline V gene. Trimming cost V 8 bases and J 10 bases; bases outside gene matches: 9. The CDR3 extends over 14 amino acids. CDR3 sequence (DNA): TGTGCCAGCCGGACAGGGGGCGTGGGAGGAAAACTGTTTTTT. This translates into CASRTGGVGGKLFF. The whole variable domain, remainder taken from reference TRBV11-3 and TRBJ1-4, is EAGVVQSPRYKIIEKKQPVAFWCNPISGHNTLYWYLQNLGQGPELLIRYENEEAVDDSQLPKDRFSAERLKGVDSTLKIQPAELGDSAVYLCASRTGGVGGKLFFGSGTQLSVL.

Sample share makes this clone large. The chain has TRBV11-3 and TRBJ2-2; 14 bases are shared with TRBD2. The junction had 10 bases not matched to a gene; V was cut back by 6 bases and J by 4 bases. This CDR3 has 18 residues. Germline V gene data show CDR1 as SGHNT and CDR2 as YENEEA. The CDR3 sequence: CASRQGLAGAAGTGELFF. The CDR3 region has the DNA TGTGCCAGCAGACAGGGACTAGCGGGGGCCGCGGGCACCGGGGAGCTGTTTTTT.

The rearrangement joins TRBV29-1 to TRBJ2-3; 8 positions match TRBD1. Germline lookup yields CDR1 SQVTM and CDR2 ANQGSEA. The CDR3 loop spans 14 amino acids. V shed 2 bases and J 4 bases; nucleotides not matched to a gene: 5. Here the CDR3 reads CSVEPPGGPDTQYF. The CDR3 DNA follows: TGCAGCGTTGAACCCCCAGGGGGCCCAGATACGCAGTATTTT.

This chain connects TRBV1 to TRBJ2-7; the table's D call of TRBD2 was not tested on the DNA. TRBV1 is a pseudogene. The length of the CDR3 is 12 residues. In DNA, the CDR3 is TGCGCCAGCAGCCAAGATGAGTTCAACCAGTACTTC. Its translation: CASSQDEFNQYF.

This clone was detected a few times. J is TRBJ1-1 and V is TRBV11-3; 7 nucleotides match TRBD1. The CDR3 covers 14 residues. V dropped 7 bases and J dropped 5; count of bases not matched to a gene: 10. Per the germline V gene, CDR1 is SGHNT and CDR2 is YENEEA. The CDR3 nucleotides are TGTGCCAGCACCCAGGGGGGAATGCGGACTGAAGCTTTCTTT. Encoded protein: CASTQGGMRTEAFF. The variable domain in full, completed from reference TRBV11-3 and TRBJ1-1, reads EAGVVQSPRYKIIEKKQPVAFWCNPISGHNTLYWYLQNLGQGPELLIRYENEEAVDDSQLPKDRFSAERLKGVDSTLKIQPAELGDSAVYLCASTQGGMRTEAFFGQGTRLTVV.

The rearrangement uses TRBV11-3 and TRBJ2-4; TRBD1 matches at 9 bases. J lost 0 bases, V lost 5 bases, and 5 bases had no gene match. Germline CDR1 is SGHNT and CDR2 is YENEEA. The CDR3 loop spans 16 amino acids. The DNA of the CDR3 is TGTGCCAGCAGCCCTGGGACAGGGCAAGCCAAAAACATTCAGTACTTC. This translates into CASSPGTGQAKNIQYF.

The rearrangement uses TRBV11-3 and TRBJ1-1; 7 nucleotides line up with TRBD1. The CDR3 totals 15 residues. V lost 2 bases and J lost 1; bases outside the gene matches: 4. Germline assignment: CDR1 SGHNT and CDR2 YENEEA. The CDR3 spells CASSLSRGWNTEAFF. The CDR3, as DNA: TGTGCCAGCAGCTTAAGCAGGGGGTGGAACACTGAAGCTTTCTTT.

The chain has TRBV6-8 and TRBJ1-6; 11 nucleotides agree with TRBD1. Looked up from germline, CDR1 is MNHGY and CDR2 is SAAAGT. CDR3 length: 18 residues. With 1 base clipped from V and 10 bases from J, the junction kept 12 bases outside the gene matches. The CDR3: CASSYFSPGTGGGSPLHF. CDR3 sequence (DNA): TGTGCCAGCAGTTACTTCTCACCCGGGACAGGGGGAGGATCACCCCTCCACTTT.